These 9 T cell receptor beta chains share one sample of origin, sequenced in a study of cytomegalovirus exposure and HLA in healthy donors. Sequenced by immunoSEQ multiplex PCR; TCRdb stores in-frame clones only, minus some. The table records some 98,000 clones, approximately 90% of them present only once. Source material: PBMCs. All receptors derive from a woman aged 30 to 39 in good health and CMV-seronegative.

The chain recombines TRBV7-8 with TRBJ1-2; unclear D gene. This CDR3 has 12 residues. Germline CDR1 and CDR2: SGHVS and FQNEAQ. V lost 5 bases and J 5 bases, leaving 9 bases between the germline ends. The CDR3 protein is CASSAQRYGYTF. The CDR3 coding sequence is TGTGCCAGCAGCGCACAAAGATATGGCTACACCTTC.

The CDR3 region is CASSQEEATDTQYF. CDR3 bases: TGTGCCAGCAGCCAAGAGGAGGCCACAGATACGCAGTATTTT. The chain carries TRBV4-2 and TRBJ2-3, with a tentative D call TRBD2 (5 bases). This CDR3 region has 14 residues. The germline V and J ends were trimmed by 0 bases and 2 bases, with 6 bases remaining between them. CDR1 is LGHNA and CDR2 is YNFKEQ in the germline V gene.

This chain links TRBV2 with TRBJ2-7; D perhaps matches TRBD1 (6 bases). Germline V gene sequence: CDR1 SNHLY, CDR2 FYNNEI. Trimming shortened V by 5 bases and J by 3 bases, and 8 bases separated the two germline ends. The CDR3 consists of 12 residues. The CDR3 DNA follows: TGTGCCAGCAGTTTACAGGGCTACGAGCAGTACTTC. Protein sequence: CASSLQGYEQYF.

This clone was seen once. V and J are TRBV9 and TRBJ2-5, with 9 bases identical to TRBD1. V lost 0 bases to trimming and J lost 2 bases; unmatched junction nucleotides: 8. The CDR3 has 17 amino acids. Germline CDR1 and CDR2: SGDLS and YYNGEE. The CDR3 coding sequence is TGTGCCAGCAGCGTAGCCTTATGGGGACAGGGACAAGAGACCCAGTACTTC. As protein: CASSVALWGQGQETQYF.

The chain couples TRBV14 to TRBJ1-1; TRBD1 is a possible D gene (5 bases). Germline V gene data show CDR1 as SGHDN and CDR2 as FVKESK. The CDR3 extends over 14 amino acids. Trimming stripped 4 bases from V and 4 bases from J, with 13 bases between. CDR3 DNA: TGTGCCAGCAGCCTGAAACGGGGGAGCACTGAAGCTTTCTTT. Its translation is CASSLKRGSTEAFF.

This sequence joins TRBV2 and TRBJ2-3, with D possibly matching TRBD2 (7 bases). Germline CDR1 reads SNHLY; CDR2 reads FYNNEI. CDR3 size: 17 residues. Trimming cost V 2 bases and J 2 bases, with 17 bases left between them. The CDR3 DNA reads as TGTGCCAGCAGTGAATTAAGGGGAGGGGGGTTCACAGATACGCAGTATTTT. Translating it yields CASSELRGGGFTDTQYF.

CDR3 bases: TGTGCCAGCAGCTTAGATAGGACAGGCCGCACAGATACGCAGTATTTT. This encodes CASSLDRTGRTDTQYF. This sequence joins TRBV13 and TRBJ2-3, with 7 bases fitting TRBD1. The CDR3 has 16 amino acids. Germline V lookup: CDR1 PRHDT, CDR2 FYEKMQ (reference sequence). V lost 1 base to trimming and J lost 1 base; unmatched junction nucleotides: 5.

The DNA for the CDR3 is TGTGCCAGCTCACCAGATCTACAGGGGATAAGGGCTGAAGCTTTCTTT. Amino acid sequence: CASSPDLQGIRAEAFF. The chain is built from TRBV18 and TRBJ1-1; 7 bases map to TRBD1. Germline V gives CDR1 KGHSH, CDR2 LQKENI. The J segment lost 6 bases and the V segment lost 2 bases, leaving 12 bases of the junction unmatched. The CDR3 is 16 residues long.

About this clone: At one boundary the junction diverges from the germline segment, which might be a read error. V and J are TRBV6-6 and TRBJ2-3, with D perhaps TRBD1 (5 bases). Germline CDR1 MNHNY, CDR2 SVGAGI (reference sequence). This CDR3 comprises 15 residues. CDR3 DNA: TGTGCCAGCATCGATACTGGGGCAAGCAGAGATACGCAGTATTTT. Its protein product is CASIDTGASRDTQYF.